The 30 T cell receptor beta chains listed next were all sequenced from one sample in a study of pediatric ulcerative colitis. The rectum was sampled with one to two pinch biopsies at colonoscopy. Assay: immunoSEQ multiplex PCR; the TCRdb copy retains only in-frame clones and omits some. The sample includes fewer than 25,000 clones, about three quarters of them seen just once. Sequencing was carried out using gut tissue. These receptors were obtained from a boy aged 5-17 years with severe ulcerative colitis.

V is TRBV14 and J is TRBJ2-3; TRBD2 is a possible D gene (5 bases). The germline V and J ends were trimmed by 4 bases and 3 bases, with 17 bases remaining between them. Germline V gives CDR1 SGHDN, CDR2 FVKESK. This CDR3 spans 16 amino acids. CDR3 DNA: TGTGCCAGCAGCCTTTATGGGGAGCAGGCGACAGATACGCAGTATTTT. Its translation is CASSLYGEQATDTQYF.

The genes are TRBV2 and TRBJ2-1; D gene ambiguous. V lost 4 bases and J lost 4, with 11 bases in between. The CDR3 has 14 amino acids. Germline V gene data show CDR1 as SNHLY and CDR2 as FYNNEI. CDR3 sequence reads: CASSGRPVYNEQFF. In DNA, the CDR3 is TGTGCCAGCAGTGGACGGCCGGTTTACAATGAGCAGTTCTTC.

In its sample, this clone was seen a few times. The DNA of the CDR3 is TGCAGCGTTGAAGAGACAAACAGCCACTATGGCTACACCTTC. Its protein is CSVEETNSHYGYTF. The chain combines TRBV29-1 with TRBJ1-2; no firm D call. V was trimmed by 0 bases and J by 3 bases, leaving 11 bases between them. Germline lookup yields CDR1 SQVTM and CDR2 ANQGSEA. The CDR3 length is 14 residues.

This CDR3 is CASSPILGYTEAFF. CDR3 nucleotides: TGTGCCAGCTCACCAATTTTGGGGTACACTGAAGCTTTCTTT. The chain joins TRBV18 to TRBJ1-1; unclear D gene. Trimming pared 2 bases from V and 3 bases from J, leaving 10 bases between. The germline CDR1 and CDR2 sequences are KGHSH and LQKENI. The CDR3 length is 14 residues. Complete variable domain (other parts from reference TRBV18 and TRBJ1-1): NAGVMQNPRHLVRRRGQEARLRCSPMKGHSHVYWYRQLPEEGLKFMVYLQKENIIDESGMPKERFSAEFPKEGPSILRIQQVVRGDSAAYFCASSPILGYTEAFFGQGTRLTVV.

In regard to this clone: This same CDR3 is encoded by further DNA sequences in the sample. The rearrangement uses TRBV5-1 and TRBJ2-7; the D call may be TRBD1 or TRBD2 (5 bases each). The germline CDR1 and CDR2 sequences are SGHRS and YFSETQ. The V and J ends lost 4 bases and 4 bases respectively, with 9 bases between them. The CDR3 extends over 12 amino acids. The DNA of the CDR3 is TGCGCCAGCAGCGGAGAGGGGTACGAGCAGTACTTC. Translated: CASSGEGYEQYF.

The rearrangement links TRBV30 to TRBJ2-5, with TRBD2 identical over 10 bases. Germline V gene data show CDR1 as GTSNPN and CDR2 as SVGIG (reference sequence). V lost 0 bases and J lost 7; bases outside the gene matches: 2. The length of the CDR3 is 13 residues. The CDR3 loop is CAWSVERGGTQYF. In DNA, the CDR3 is TGTGCCTGGAGTGTCGAGCGGGGGGGGACCCAGTACTTC.

CDR3 amino acids: CAWSVGGVYSNQPQHF. CDR3 coding DNA: TGTGCCTGGAGTGTAGGAGGGGTATATAGCAATCAGCCCCAGCATTTT. The J gene is TRBJ1-5, the V gene TRBV30; tentatively, D is TRBD1 (5 bases). Germline assignment: CDR1 GTSNPN and CDR2 SVGIG (reference sequence). The CDR3 consists of 16 residues. V was cut by 0 bases and J by 0 bases, with 12 bases left in between.

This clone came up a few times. The DNA for the CDR3 is TGTGCCAGCAGCTTAACCCCGGACCTAGGAGGCTACACCTTC. Amino acid sequence: CASSLTPDLGGYTF. V is TRBV7-3 and J is TRBJ1-2, with D uncertain. The V end was cut by 0 bases, the J end by 8 bases, with 13 bases between. CDR1 is SGHTA, CDR2 FQGTGA, per germline. The CDR3 has 14 residues.

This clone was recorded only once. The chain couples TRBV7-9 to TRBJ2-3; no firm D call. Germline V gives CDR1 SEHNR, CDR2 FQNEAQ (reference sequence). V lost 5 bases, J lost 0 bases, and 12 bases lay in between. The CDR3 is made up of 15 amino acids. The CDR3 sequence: CASSAYYPSTDTQYF. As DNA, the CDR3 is TGTGCCAGCAGCGCGTATTACCCTAGCACAGATACGCAGTATTTT.

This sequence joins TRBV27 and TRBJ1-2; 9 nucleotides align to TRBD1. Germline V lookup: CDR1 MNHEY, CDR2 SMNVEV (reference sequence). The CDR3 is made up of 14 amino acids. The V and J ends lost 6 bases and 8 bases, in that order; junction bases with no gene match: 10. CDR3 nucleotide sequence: TGTGCCAGCAGAAGGACAGGGGTTAAAGGGGGCTACACCTTC. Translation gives CASRRTGVKGGYTF.

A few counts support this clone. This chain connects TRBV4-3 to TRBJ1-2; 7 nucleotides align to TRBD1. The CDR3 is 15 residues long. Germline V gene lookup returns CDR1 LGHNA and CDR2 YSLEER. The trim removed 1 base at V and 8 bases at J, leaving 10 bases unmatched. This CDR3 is CASSQVRDSMRGYTF. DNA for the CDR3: TGCGCCAGCAGCCAAGTGCGGGACAGTATGCGCGGCTACACCTTC.

The CDR3 DNA reads TGTGCCAGCAGCACGGCCCCCGGTGGGGAGACCCAGTACTTC. This translates into CASSTAPGGETQYF. The gene calls are TRBV11-3 and TRBJ2-5; D gene unclear. Trimming cost V 5 bases and J 5 bases, with 15 bases left between them. Germline CDR1 SGHNT, CDR2 YENEEA. The CDR3 runs 14 residues.

Written as DNA, the CDR3 is TGCGCCAGCAGCTCGGGACACTTCACAGATACGCAGTATTTT. This codes for CASSSGHFTDTQYF. The gene calls are TRBV5-1 and TRBJ2-3, with D possibly being TRBD1 (6 bases). V lost 3 bases to trimming and J lost 2 bases, with 10 bases between them. CDR3 size: 14 residues. CDR1 is SGHRS, CDR2 YFSETQ, per germline.

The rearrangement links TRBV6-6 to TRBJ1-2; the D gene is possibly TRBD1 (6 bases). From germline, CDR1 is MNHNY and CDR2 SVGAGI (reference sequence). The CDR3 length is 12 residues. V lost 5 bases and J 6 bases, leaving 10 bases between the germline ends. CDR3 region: CASSLGGDGYTF. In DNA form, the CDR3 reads TGTGCCAGCAGTCTTGGGGGCGATGGCTACACCTTC.

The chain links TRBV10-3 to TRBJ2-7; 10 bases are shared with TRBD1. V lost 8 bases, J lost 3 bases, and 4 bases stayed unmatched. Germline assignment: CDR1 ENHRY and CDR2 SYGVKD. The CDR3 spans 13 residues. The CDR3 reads CAIEGQGHYEQYF. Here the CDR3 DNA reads TGTGCCATCGAGGGACAGGGGCACTACGAGCAGTACTTC.

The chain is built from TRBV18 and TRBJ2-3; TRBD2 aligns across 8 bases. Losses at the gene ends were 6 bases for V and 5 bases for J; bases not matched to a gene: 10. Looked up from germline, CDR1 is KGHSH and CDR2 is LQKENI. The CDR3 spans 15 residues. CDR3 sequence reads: CASSTSGGLIDTQYF. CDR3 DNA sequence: TGTGCCAGCTCCACGAGCGGGGGTTTAATAGATACGCAGTATTTT.

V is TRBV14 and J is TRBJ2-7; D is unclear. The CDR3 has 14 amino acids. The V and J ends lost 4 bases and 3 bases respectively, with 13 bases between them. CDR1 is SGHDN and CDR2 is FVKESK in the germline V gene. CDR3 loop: CASSPSGPRYEQYF. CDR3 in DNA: TGTGCCAGCAGCCCCTCCGGACCACGCTACGAGCAGTACTTC.

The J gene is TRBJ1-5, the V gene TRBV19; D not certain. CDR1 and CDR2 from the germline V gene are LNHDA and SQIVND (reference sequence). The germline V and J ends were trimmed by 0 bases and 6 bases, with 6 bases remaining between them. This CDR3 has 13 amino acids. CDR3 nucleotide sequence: TGTGCCAGTAGTATAGATTCCTTTCAGCCCCAGCATTTT. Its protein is CASSIDSFQPQHF.

The CDR3 coding sequence is TGTGCCAGCAGTGACGCCGGACCTTTGCGCACTGAAGCTTTCTTT. Its protein product is CASSDAGPLRTEAFF. This rearrangement joins TRBV6-6 to TRBJ1-1; D gene uncertain. Germline V gene sequence: CDR1 MNHNY, CDR2 SVGAGI (reference sequence). The CDR3 is 15 amino acids. V lost 5 bases and J 4 bases, leaving 17 bases between the germline ends.

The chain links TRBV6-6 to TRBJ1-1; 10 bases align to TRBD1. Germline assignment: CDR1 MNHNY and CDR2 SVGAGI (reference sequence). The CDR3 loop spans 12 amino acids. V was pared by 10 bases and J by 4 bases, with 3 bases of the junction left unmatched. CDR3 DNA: TGTGCCACCAGGACAGGGGGCACTGAAGCTTTCTTT. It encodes CATRTGGTEAFF.

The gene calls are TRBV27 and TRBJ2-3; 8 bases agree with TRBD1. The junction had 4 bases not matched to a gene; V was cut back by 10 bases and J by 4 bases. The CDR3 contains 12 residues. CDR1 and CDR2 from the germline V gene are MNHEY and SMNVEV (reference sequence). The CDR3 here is CATQDRADTQYF. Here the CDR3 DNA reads TGTGCCACCCAGGACAGGGCAGATACGCAGTATTTT.

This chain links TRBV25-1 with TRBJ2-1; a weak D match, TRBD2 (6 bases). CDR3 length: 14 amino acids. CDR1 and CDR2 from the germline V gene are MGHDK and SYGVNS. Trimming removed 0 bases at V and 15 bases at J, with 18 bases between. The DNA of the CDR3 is TGTGCCAGCAGTGAATATAAGGCCGGGACTCCGCCGTTCTTC. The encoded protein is CASSEYKAGTPPFF.

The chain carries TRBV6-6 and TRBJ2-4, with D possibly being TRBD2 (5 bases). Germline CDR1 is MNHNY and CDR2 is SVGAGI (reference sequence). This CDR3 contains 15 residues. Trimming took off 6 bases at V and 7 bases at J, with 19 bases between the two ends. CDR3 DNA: TGTGCCAGCAGGCCCCGACTCGGGATGGGGAACATTCAGTACTTC. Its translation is CASRPRLGMGNIQYF.

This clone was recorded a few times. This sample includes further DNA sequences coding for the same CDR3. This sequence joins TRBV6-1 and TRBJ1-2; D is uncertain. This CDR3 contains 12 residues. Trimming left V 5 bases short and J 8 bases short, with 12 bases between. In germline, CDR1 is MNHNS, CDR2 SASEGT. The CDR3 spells CASSFGRYGYTF. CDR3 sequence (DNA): TGTGCCAGCAGTTTCGGCCGATACGGCTACACCTTC.

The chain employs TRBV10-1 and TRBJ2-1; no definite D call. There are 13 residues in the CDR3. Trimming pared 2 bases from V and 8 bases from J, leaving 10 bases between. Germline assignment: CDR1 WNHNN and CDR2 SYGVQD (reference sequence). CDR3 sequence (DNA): TGCGCCAGCAGTGAGGACCAGTGGGATGAGCAGTTCTTC. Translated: CASSEDQWDEQFF.

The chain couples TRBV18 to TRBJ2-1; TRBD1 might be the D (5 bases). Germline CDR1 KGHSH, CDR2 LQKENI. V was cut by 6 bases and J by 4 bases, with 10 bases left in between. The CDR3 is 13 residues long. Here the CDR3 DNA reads TGTGCCAGCTCCAACCAGGGATACAATGAGCAGTTCTTC. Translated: CASSNQGYNEQFF.

The DNA of the CDR3 is TGTGCCAGTAGCTCCCCGACTGGTGCGGACGAGCAGTACTTC. The encoded protein is CASSSPTGADEQYF. The chain recombines TRBV19 with TRBJ2-7; D is uncertain. Trimming removed 6 bases at V and 5 bases at J, with 17 bases between. Germline values: CDR1 LNHDA, CDR2 SQIVND (reference sequence). CDR3 length equals 14 residues.

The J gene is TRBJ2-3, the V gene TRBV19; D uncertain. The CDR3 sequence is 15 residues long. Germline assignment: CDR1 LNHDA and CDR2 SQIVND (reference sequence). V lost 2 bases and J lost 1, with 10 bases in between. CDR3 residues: CASSIRAPGTDTQYF. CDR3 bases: TGTGCCAGTAGTATAAGGGCCCCAGGCACAGATACGCAGTATTTT.

The CDR3 DNA follows: TGTGCCAGCAGCAAAGCCCGGACTAGCGGCGTAAACGTGGGAGATACGCAGTATTTT. Protein sequence: CASSKARTSGVNVGDTQYF. The genes are TRBV21-1 and TRBJ2-3; TRBD2 is the table's D call, not checked against the DNA. TRBV21-1 counts as a pseudogene. The CDR3 sequence is 19 residues long.

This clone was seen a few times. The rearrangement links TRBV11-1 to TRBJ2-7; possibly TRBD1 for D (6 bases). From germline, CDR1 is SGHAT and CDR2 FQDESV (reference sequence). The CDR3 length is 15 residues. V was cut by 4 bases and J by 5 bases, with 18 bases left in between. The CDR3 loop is CASSSPGHTEDEQYF. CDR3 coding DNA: TGTGCCAGCAGCTCTCCGGGACATACGGAGGACGAGCAGTACTTC.